The sequence of this T cell receptor beta chain was determined in a study of shared clonotypes between healthy human individuals. Study at large: CD4 naive cells filled three plates per donor, CD4 memory three, CD8 naive two and CD8 memory one.

V gave up 4 bases and J gave up 0 bases; unmatched junction bases: 7. Germline CDR1 reads SGHDT; CDR2 reads YYEEEE. The CDR3 is 15 residues long. A deep-level run was used for the assay. Produced via immunoSEQ multiplex PCR; TCRdb's table is partial and in-frame only. This table holds roughly 2 million clones, under 97% found once. Memory CD4+ cells were the fraction left after CD45RA+ naive selection. This receptor was obtained from a young man in good health. What was sequenced was naive CD4+ T cells sorted from blood. As to subset: CD45RA+ positively selected. The rearrangement links TRBV5-6 to TRBJ2-7; TRBD1 matches 7 bases. The CDR3 DNA sequence: TGTGCCAGCAGCCTTGAGGGACAGCACTCCTACGAGCAGTACTTC. Its protein product is CASSLEGQHSYEQYF.